These 25 T cell receptor beta chains were sequenced from one sample in a study of blood T cell repertoires in COVID-19. The method was immunoSEQ multiplex PCR; TCRdb's version includes in-frame clones alone and lacks a portion of them. The table records roughly 100,000 clones, roughly 79% of them present only once. The material sequenced was peripheral blood. These receptors originate from an older woman with acute or convalescent COVID-19.

This clone was counted a few times. The gene calls are TRBV19 and TRBJ1-5; TRBD1 agrees at 8 bases. V was clipped by 10 bases and J by 5 bases; unmatched bases: 13. The CDR3 sequence is 15 residues long. Germline lookup yields CDR1 LNHDA and CDR2 SQIVND (reference sequence). The CDR3 DNA reads as TGTGCCACCCAACCCTCCCGACAGGGGTATCAGCCCCAGCATTTT. Its protein product is CATQPSRQGYQPQHF.

The CDR3, as DNA: TGTGCCAGCAACGGACACCCTGAAAAACTGTTTTTT. Translated, it gives CASNGHPEKLFF. The V call is TRBV2, the J call TRBJ1-4, with a tentative D call TRBD1 (5 bases). Per germline, CDR1 SNHLY and CDR2 FYNNEI. V gave up 7 bases and J gave up 7 bases, with 10 bases separating them. The CDR3 length is 12 residues.

J is TRBJ1-4 and V is TRBV7-2; 7 bases are shared with TRBD1. This CDR3 has 17 residues. Unmatched junction bases numbered 9, after V lost 2 bases and J lost 3 bases. Per germline, CDR1 SGHTA and CDR2 FQGNSA. The CDR3 DNA is TGTGCCAGCAGCTTATATGCAGGGGGTTCGCCTAATGAAAAACTGTTTTTT. Translated, it gives CASSLYAGGSPNEKLFF.

The chain is built from TRBV4-3 and TRBJ2-1; 8 nucleotides agree with TRBD2. The germline V gene has CDR1 LGHNA and CDR2 YSLEER. This CDR3 has 15 amino acids. Trimming at V came to 4 bases and at J to 9 bases, leaving 11 bases not matched to a gene. As DNA, the CDR3 is TGCGCCAGCAGCCCCGCCGGGACTAGGATGGTTGAGCAGTTCTTC. It is translated as CASSPAGTRMVEQFF.

This clone came up once. The V call is TRBV28, the J call TRBJ1-4; D remains unclear. The CDR3 loop spans 15 amino acids. The germline CDR1 and CDR2 sequences are MDHEN and SYDVKM. Trimming shortened V by 5 bases and J by 2 bases, and 12 bases separated the two germline ends. CDR3 region: CASSPPRYTNEKLFF. The DNA for the CDR3 is TGTGCCAGCAGTCCCCCCAGGTACACTAATGAAAAACTGTTTTTT. Variable domain in full (rest from reference TRBV28 and TRBJ1-4): DVKVTQSSRYLVKRTGEKVFLECVQDMDHENMFWYRQDPGLGLRLIYFSYDVKMKEKGDIPEGYSVSREKKERFSLILESASTNQTSMYLCASSPPRYTNEKLFFGSGTQLSVL.

This clone was recorded once. This chain uses TRBV4-3 with TRBJ2-1; TRBD2 matches 12 bases. This CDR3 spans 17 amino acids. Per the germline V gene, CDR1 is LGHNA and CDR2 is YSLEER. The V segment lost 4 bases and the J segment 2 bases; nucleotides outside the gene matches: 6. The CDR3 is CASSPRLAGAPYNEQFF. The DNA for the CDR3 is TGCGCCAGCAGCCCTAGACTAGCGGGAGCCCCCTACAATGAGCAGTTCTTC.

This rearrangement joins TRBV6-5 to TRBJ2-7, with 9 bases aligning to TRBD2. Trimming took 0 bases from V and 1 from J; bases not matched to a gene: 4. Germline CDR1 is MNHEY and CDR2 is SVGAGI. The CDR3 is 16 residues long. CDR3 in DNA: TGTGCCAGCAGTTACTCCGAGACTAGCGGATCCTACGAGCAGTACTTC. Protein: CASSYSETSGSYEQYF.

V usage is TRBV19 and J usage is TRBJ2-6, with D perhaps matching TRBD1 (5 bases). Germline CDR1 LNHDA, CDR2 SQIVND (reference sequence). The V end lost 8 bases, the J end lost 4 bases, and 12 bases lay between the germline ends. The length of the CDR3 is 14 residues. CDR3 DNA sequence: TGTGCCAGTGAGCAGGGTCGGGGGGCCAACGTCCTGACTTTC. Encoded protein: CASEQGRGANVLTF.

The chain is built from TRBV9 and TRBJ2-1; TRBD1 aligns across 7 bases. Germline V gene sequence: CDR1 SGDLS, CDR2 YYNGEE. V dropped 0 bases and J dropped 7; count of bases not matched to a gene: 7. There are 15 residues in the CDR3. DNA of the CDR3: TGTGCCAGCAGCGTAGGACAGGGCGTTCGTAATGAGCAGTTCTTC. Translating gives CASSVGQGVRNEQFF.

CDR3 sequence (DNA): TGCGCCAGCAGCCCGGACACCGTCTCCTACGAGCAGTACTTC. It yields the protein CASSPDTVSYEQYF. V usage is TRBV4-3 and J usage is TRBJ2-7; possible D gene TRBD1, 5 bases. V lost 4 bases to trimming and J lost 0 bases, with 10 bases between them. This CDR3 is 14 amino acids long. Germline V gives CDR1 LGHNA, CDR2 YSLEER.

This rearrangement joins TRBV6-4 to TRBJ2-2; TRBD2 matches 11 bases. Germline V gene data show CDR1 as MRHNA and CDR2 as SNTAGT. This CDR3 has 15 amino acids. The junction had 0 bases not matched to a gene; V was cut back by 3 bases and J by 3 bases. In nucleotides, the CDR3 is TGTGCCAGCAGTGAGACTAGCGGGGACACCGGGGAGCTGTTTTTT. It codes for CASSETSGDTGELFF.

The rearrangement links TRBV4-2 to TRBJ1-1; TRBD1 matches at 9 bases. V shed 3 bases, J shed 0 bases, and the junction held 11 bases outside the gene matches. This CDR3 has 18 residues. Germline V gives CDR1 LGHNA, CDR2 YNFKEQ. CDR3 DNA: TGTGCCAGCAGCCACGCCGGGACAGGGACTCCAATGAACACTGAAGCTTTCTTT. This sequence encodes CASSHAGTGTPMNTEAFF.

The CDR3 protein is CATPNNREGETQYF. Written as DNA, the CDR3 is TGTGCCACGCCCAACAACAGGGAGGGGGAGACCCAGTACTTC. V usage is TRBV19 and J usage is TRBJ2-5, with D maybe TRBD2 (7 bases). The germline V and J ends were trimmed by 10 bases and 5 bases, with 20 bases remaining between them. CDR1 is LNHDA and CDR2 is SQIVND in the germline V gene (reference sequence). The length of the CDR3 is 14 residues.

The chain recombines TRBV9 with TRBJ1-1, with D possibly TRBD1 on 5 matching bases. V dropped 4 bases and J dropped 4 bases, with 14 bases sitting between them. Germline lookup yields CDR1 SGDLS and CDR2 YYNGEE. The CDR3 is 14 amino acids. CDR3 bases: TGTGCCAGCAGCTTTAGGGGTGTTGGCACTGAAGCTTTCTTT. It codes for CASSFRGVGTEAFF.

The chain employs TRBV6-2 or TRBV6-3 and TRBJ2-4; 7 bases match TRBD1. V was pared by 4 bases and J by 2 bases, with 5 bases of the junction left unmatched. Germline V gene lookup returns CDR1 MNHEY and CDR2 SVGEGT. The length of the CDR3 is 15 residues. As DNA, the CDR3 is TGTGCCAGCAGTTTGGAAGGGGGCCCCAAAAACATTCAGTACTTC. Its protein product is CASSLEGGPKNIQYF.

This chain links TRBV30 with TRBJ1-3; no reliable D call. V lost 2 bases, J lost 0 bases, and 11 bases lay in between. Germline assignment: CDR1 GTSNPN and CDR2 SVGIG (reference sequence). The CDR3 covers 15 residues. DNA for the CDR3: TGTGCCTGGAGTCGGAGGGAAACCTCTGGAAACACCATATATTTT. As protein: CAWSRRETSGNTIYF.

Here the CDR3 reads CASSTGQNYEQYF. CDR3 bases: TGTGCCAGCAGCACGGGACAGAACTACGAGCAGTACTTC. This chain links TRBV7-9 with TRBJ2-7, with 7 bases that match TRBD1. Germline trimming cut 5 bases from V and 3 bases from J; bases unmatched to any gene: 4. The CDR3 is 13 residues long. The germline CDR1 and CDR2 sequences are SEHNR and FQNEAQ (reference sequence).

J is TRBJ1-5 and V is TRBV30; D remains ambiguous. The germline gives CDR1 GTSNPN, CDR2 SVGIG (reference sequence). Trimming cost V 3 bases and J 2 bases, with 8 bases left between them. CDR3 length: 13 residues. For the CDR3, the DNA is TGTGCCTGGAGCTCCCAGGGCAATCAGCCCCAGCATTTT. This encodes CAWSSQGNQPQHF.

The rearrangement links TRBV6-5 to TRBJ2-5, with TRBD2 matching over 8 bases. J gave up 5 bases and V 0 bases, and 5 bases lay outside the gene matches. The CDR3 runs to 15 residues. Germline CDR1 MNHEY, CDR2 SVGAGI. The CDR3 coding sequence is TGTGCCAGCAGTTACTCCCGGGGGGGCCGCGAGACCCAGTACTTC. Translating it yields CASSYSRGGRETQYF.

The chain uses TRBV7-9 and TRBJ2-2; weak D call: TRBD1 (5 bases). Trimming removed 5 bases at V and 4 bases at J, with 11 bases between. Germline assignment: CDR1 SEHNR and CDR2 FQNEAQ (reference sequence). The CDR3 is 14 residues long. The DNA for the CDR3 is TGTGCCAGCAGCGTACAGGCCCTCACCGGGGAGCTGTTTTTT. This codes for CASSVQALTGELFF.

Comments on this clone: One junction end disagrees with the germline gene, perhaps due to a read error. The chain employs TRBV7-7 and TRBJ1-3; no clear D. This CDR3 has 14 residues. CDR1 and CDR2 (germline): SSHAT, FNYEAQ (reference sequence). Here the CDR3 reads CASSLAPSGNTIYF. The CDR3, as DNA: TGTGCTAGCAGCTTAGCTCCTTCTGGAAACACCATATATTTT.

Only one count was recorded for this clone. This chain connects TRBV27 to TRBJ1-1; 8 bases map to TRBD1. Trimming removed 2 bases from V and 6 bases from J; junction bases left unmatched: 5. This CDR3 spans 14 amino acids. Germline CDR1 MNHEY, CDR2 SMNVEV (reference sequence). CDR3 sequence (DNA): TGTGCCAGCAGTTTAAAACAGGGGGTGTCTGAAGCTTTCTTT. It is translated as CASSLKQGVSEAFF.

The rearrangement links TRBV7-3 to TRBJ2-3, with D perhaps matching TRBD1 (6 bases). CDR1 and CDR2 (germline): SGHTA, FQGTGA. Trimming stripped 3 bases from V and 0 bases from J, with 10 bases between. CDR3 length: 15 residues. The CDR3 bases are TGTGCCAGCAGCTTCGTGGGGGCTAGCACAGATACGCAGTATTTT. This translates into CASSFVGASTDTQYF.

This clone has only one observation. The CDR3 bases are TGTGCCAGCAGTTACGTAGGGGAGCTGTTTTTT. Its translation: CASSYVGELFF. The rearrangement joins TRBV6-2 or TRBV6-3 to TRBJ2-2; D gene uncertain. The germline V gene encodes CDR1 MNHEY and CDR2 SVGEGT. The CDR3 runs to 11 residues. Trimming took off 2 bases at V and 8 bases at J, with 3 bases between the two ends.

The J gene is TRBJ1-1, the V gene TRBV11-3; weak D call: TRBD1 (5 bases). CDR3 length: 13 amino acids. The V gene lost 5 bases and the J gene lost 5 bases, with 12 bases spanning the gap. Germline loops: CDR1 SGHNT, CDR2 YENEEA. CDR3 loop: CASSLERGTEAFF. In DNA form, the CDR3 reads TGTGCCAGCAGCCTTGAGCGGGGGACTGAAGCTTTCTTT.